These 20 T cell receptor beta chains were sequenced from one sample in a study of T cells after posttransplantation cyclophosphamide. Profiled with immunoSEQ multiplex PCR; TCRdb holds only in-frame clones, not every one. This table holds some 54,000 clones, 94% found once. Specimen: PBMCs. The receptors were sampled from a woman aged 25-40 years in good health and a related stem cell transplant donor.

The table lists this clone with a count of one. The chain carries TRBV18 and TRBJ1-4, with D possibly TRBD1 on 6 matching bases. This CDR3 has 16 residues. Germline V CDR1 and CDR2: KGHSH, LQKENI. The ends were cut back, 3 bases at V and 8 bases at J, with 19 bases in the middle. CDR3 sequence: CASSPTAGGLREKLFF. Written as DNA, the CDR3 is TGTGCCAGCTCACCCACAGCGGGGGGCTTAAGAGAAAAACTGTTTTTT.

The V call is TRBV5-4, the J call TRBJ1-2; no clear D gene. The CDR3 has 14 residues. The V gene's germline CDR1 is SGHNT and CDR2 YYREEE (reference sequence). Trimming removed 4 bases at V and 8 bases at J, with 18 bases between. The CDR3 sequence is CASSRRERLGGYTF. Written as DNA, the CDR3 is TGTGCCAGCAGCCGGAGGGAGCGGTTGGGGGGCTACACCTTC.

This chain links TRBV2 with TRBJ1-2; TRBD1 matches at 10 bases. The CDR3 extends over 12 amino acids. After removal of 8 bases from V and 8 bases from J, the junction contained 5 bases not matched to a gene. Germline assignment: CDR1 SNHLY and CDR2 FYNNEI. The CDR3 sequence is CASGWDRGGYTF. For the CDR3, the DNA is TGTGCCAGCGGCTGGGACAGGGGCGGCTACACCTTC. Variable domain in full (rest from reference TRBV2 and TRBJ1-2): EPEVTQTPSHQVTQMGQEVILRCVPISNHLYFYWYRQILGQKVEFLVSFYNNEISEKSEIFDDQFSVERPDGSNFTLKIRSTKLEDSAMYFCASGWDRGGYTFGSGTRLTVV.

The chain is built from TRBV10-3 and TRBJ2-1, with unresolved D. Germline assignment: CDR1 ENHRY and CDR2 SYGVKD. Trimming stripped 2 bases from V and 9 bases from J, with 5 bases between. This CDR3 comprises 11 residues. The DNA of the CDR3 is TGTGCCATCAGTGAGACGGGTGAGCAGTTCTTC. It encodes CAISETGEQFF.

The genes are TRBV7-6 and TRBJ1-5; D is uncertain. Germline V CDR1 and CDR2: SGHVS, FNYEAQ. Trimming shortened V by 0 bases and J by 4 bases, and 10 bases separated the two germline ends. This CDR3 is 15 amino acids long. CDR3 coding DNA: TGTGCCAGCAGCTTAGCTCCGACACCTAATCAGCCCCAGCATTTT. It specifies CASSLAPTPNQPQHF.

The rearrangement links TRBV5-4 to TRBJ1-2, with TRBD1 identical over 7 bases. CDR3 length: 15 amino acids. With 0 bases clipped from V and 7 bases from J, the junction kept 9 bases outside the gene matches. Germline loops: CDR1 SGHNT, CDR2 YYREEE (reference sequence). The CDR3 loop reads CASSLEPDRVGGYTF. Written as DNA, the CDR3 is TGTGCCAGCAGCTTGGAACCCGACAGGGTGGGTGGCTACACCTTC. The full variable domain, completed using reference TRBV5-4 and TRBJ1-2, is ETGVTQSPTHLIKTRGQQVTLRCSSQSGHNTVSWYQQALGQGPQFIFQYYREEENGRGNFPPRFSGLQFPNYSSELNVNALELDDSALYLCASSLEPDRVGGYTFGSGTRLTVV.

This clone was found a few times. The chain employs TRBV10-1 and TRBJ1-6; possible D gene TRBD1, 6 bases. Germline V CDR1 and CDR2: WNHNN, SYGVQD (reference sequence). There are 15 residues in the CDR3. The ends were cut back, 7 bases at V and 0 bases at J, with 10 bases in the middle. CDR3: CASKDSYSYNSPLHF. The CDR3 region has the DNA TGCGCCAGCAAGGACAGTTACTCCTATAATTCACCCCTCCACTTT.

This clone was seen a handful of times. The chain links TRBV2 to TRBJ1-4; possibly TRBD1 for D (5 bases). The CDR3 is made up of 13 amino acids. V lost 4 bases to trimming and J lost 6 bases, with 9 bases between them. Germline loops: CDR1 SNHLY, CDR2 FYNNEI. The CDR3 protein is CASSGVGHEKLFF. CDR3 sequence (DNA): TGTGCCAGCAGTGGGGTGGGGCATGAAAAACTGTTTTTT.

V usage is TRBV19 and J usage is TRBJ1-2, with D possibly being TRBD1 (6 bases). V was clipped by 3 bases and J by 4 bases, with 15 bases between them. This CDR3 contains 15 residues. Germline CDR1 and CDR2: LNHDA and SQIVND (reference sequence). CDR3 region: CASSIGAQGTYGYTF. As DNA, the CDR3 is TGTGCCAGTAGTATCGGGGCACAGGGCACCTATGGCTACACCTTC. Looking up the rest from reference TRBV19 and TRBJ1-2 gives the full variable domain: DGGITQSPKYLFRKEGQNVTLSCEQNLNHDAMYWYRQDPGQGLRLIYYSQIVNDFQKGDIAEGYSVSREKKESFPLTVTSAQKNPTAFYLCASSIGAQGTYGYTFGSGTRLTVV.

The chain recombines TRBV28 with TRBJ2-2; D gene unclear. The germline gives CDR1 MDHEN, CDR2 SYDVKM. Deletions cut 7 bases from V and 3 bases from J, with 9 bases between. The CDR3 length is 13 residues. The CDR3 nucleotides read TGTGCCAGCATGAGCTACTACACCGGGGAGCTGTTTTTT. Its translation is CASMSYYTGELFF.

CDR3 region: CASSQGRDRNSPLHF. As DNA, the CDR3 is TGTGCCAGCAGCCAAGGGCGGGACAGAAATTCACCCCTCCACTTT. The chain joins TRBV4-2 to TRBJ1-6, with 7 bases aligning to TRBD1. The CDR3 has 15 amino acids. Germline values: CDR1 LGHNA, CDR2 YNFKEQ. The V gene end was trimmed by 1 base and the J gene end by 7 bases; junction bases not matched to a gene: 4.

The chain employs TRBV6-5 and TRBJ2-3, with D possibly being TRBD1 (5 bases). The CDR3 runs to 14 residues. Trimming left V 6 bases short and J 6 bases short, with 16 bases between. Germline V gene lookup returns CDR1 MNHEY and CDR2 SVGAGI. CDR3 in amino acids: CASSYPGNPDTQYF. The CDR3 region has the DNA TGTGCCAGCAGCTACCCAGGGAATCCGGATACGCAGTATTTT.

The genes are TRBV18 and TRBJ1-1, with a possible D match to TRBD1 (5 bases). The CDR3 is 15 amino acids. Per the germline V gene, CDR1 is KGHSH and CDR2 is LQKENI. The V gene lost 4 bases and the J gene lost 1 base, with 13 bases spanning the gap. CDR3 loop: CASSQSTGENTEAFF. The CDR3 DNA reads as TGTGCCAGCTCACAAAGTACAGGTGAGAACACTGAAGCTTTCTTT.

This chain connects TRBV6-5 to TRBJ1-3; a possible D gene is TRBD1 (5 bases). This CDR3 spans 14 amino acids. V was cut by 9 bases and J by 2 bases, with 14 bases left in between. Germline assignment: CDR1 MNHEY and CDR2 SVGAGI. The CDR3 region is CASTKGEAGNTIYF. The DNA of the CDR3 is TGTGCCAGTACAAAAGGGGAAGCTGGAAACACCATATATTTT.

The chain combines TRBV6-6 with TRBJ2-7, with TRBD2 as a possible D gene (6 bases). This CDR3 is 14 amino acids long. Per germline, CDR1 MNHNY and CDR2 SVGAGI (reference sequence). Trimming cost V 2 bases and J 5 bases, with 13 bases left between them. For the CDR3, the DNA is TGTGCCAGCAGTTACGCCCCCGGAGGGGACGAGCAGTACTTC. This encodes CASSYAPGGDEQYF.

The rearrangement uses TRBV7-2 and TRBJ2-3; no clear D. CDR1 is SGHTA, CDR2 FQGNSA, per germline. The CDR3 runs to 15 residues. The V and J ends lost 1 base and 2 bases respectively, with 10 bases between them. CDR3 protein: CASSLGWPNTDTQYF. DNA for the CDR3: TGTGCCAGCAGCTTAGGGTGGCCAAACACAGATACGCAGTATTTT.

V is TRBV5-1 and J is TRBJ2-7; 8 bases align to TRBD1. CDR3 size: 14 residues. The germline CDR1 and CDR2 sequences are SGHRS and YFSETQ. The trim removed 5 bases at V and 3 bases at J, leaving 7 bases unmatched. The CDR3: CASRGPGQVYEQYF. The CDR3, as DNA: TGCGCCAGCAGGGGTCCGGGACAGGTCTACGAGCAGTACTTC.

V and J are TRBV6-5 and TRBJ2-2; 8 nucleotides agree with TRBD1. Unmatched junction bases numbered 4, after V lost 2 bases and J lost 5 bases. The CDR3 totals 15 residues. Germline-derived CDR1 and CDR2 are MNHEY and SVGAGI. The CDR3 DNA sequence: TGTGCCAGCAGTTACGGCCAGGGGGCAACCGGGGAGCTGTTTTTT. Protein product: CASSYGQGATGELFF.

The V and J genes are TRBV7-9 and TRBJ2-7, with 9 bases identical to TRBD1. The CDR3 is made up of 15 amino acids. Looked up from germline, CDR1 is SEHNR and CDR2 is FQNEAQ (reference sequence). The V segment lost 1 base and the J segment 4 bases; nucleotides outside the gene matches: 5. CDR3 in amino acids: CASSLVGQGPYEQYF. Written as DNA, the CDR3 is TGTGCCAGCAGCTTAGTGGGACAGGGCCCTTACGAGCAGTACTTC.

The chain combines TRBV2 with TRBJ1-2; 9 bases agree with TRBD1. Trimming removed 6 bases from V and 3 bases from J; junction bases left unmatched: 17. The CDR3 loop spans 18 amino acids. Germline CDR1 and CDR2: SNHLY and FYNNEI. Here the CDR3 DNA reads TGTGCCAGCAGCAACCGGGACAGGGCCTCCTTTTGGGACTATGGCTACACCTTC. It translates to CASSNRDRASFWDYGYTF.